The T cell receptor beta chain under discussion was sequenced for a study of T-cell memory formation after mild COVID-19. Via MiXCR, TCRdb re-called the 5' RACE reads, giving one row per CDR3 protein. The sample consists of fewer than 40,000 distinct CDR3 sequences, approximately 10% of them appearing once. The V and J ends lost 1 base and 5 bases, in that order; junction bases with no gene match: 13. The CDR3 has 18 amino acids. The germline CDR1 and CDR2 sequences are SGHTA and FQGNSA. This clonotype appeared many times. The receptor was isolated from a man between 18 and 29 years old who had mild COVID-19 (a few samples of this study predate the infection). Cell type and time point are not known. The chain employs TRBV7-2 and TRBJ2-5, with TRBD1 matching 10 bases. Input material: PBMCs or a T cell subset sorted from them (not recorded which). CDR3 residues: CASSLGTTGTGETETQYF. For the CDR3, the DNA is TGTGCCAGCAGCTTAGGGACCACCGGGACAGGGGAGACGGAGACCCAGTACTTC.